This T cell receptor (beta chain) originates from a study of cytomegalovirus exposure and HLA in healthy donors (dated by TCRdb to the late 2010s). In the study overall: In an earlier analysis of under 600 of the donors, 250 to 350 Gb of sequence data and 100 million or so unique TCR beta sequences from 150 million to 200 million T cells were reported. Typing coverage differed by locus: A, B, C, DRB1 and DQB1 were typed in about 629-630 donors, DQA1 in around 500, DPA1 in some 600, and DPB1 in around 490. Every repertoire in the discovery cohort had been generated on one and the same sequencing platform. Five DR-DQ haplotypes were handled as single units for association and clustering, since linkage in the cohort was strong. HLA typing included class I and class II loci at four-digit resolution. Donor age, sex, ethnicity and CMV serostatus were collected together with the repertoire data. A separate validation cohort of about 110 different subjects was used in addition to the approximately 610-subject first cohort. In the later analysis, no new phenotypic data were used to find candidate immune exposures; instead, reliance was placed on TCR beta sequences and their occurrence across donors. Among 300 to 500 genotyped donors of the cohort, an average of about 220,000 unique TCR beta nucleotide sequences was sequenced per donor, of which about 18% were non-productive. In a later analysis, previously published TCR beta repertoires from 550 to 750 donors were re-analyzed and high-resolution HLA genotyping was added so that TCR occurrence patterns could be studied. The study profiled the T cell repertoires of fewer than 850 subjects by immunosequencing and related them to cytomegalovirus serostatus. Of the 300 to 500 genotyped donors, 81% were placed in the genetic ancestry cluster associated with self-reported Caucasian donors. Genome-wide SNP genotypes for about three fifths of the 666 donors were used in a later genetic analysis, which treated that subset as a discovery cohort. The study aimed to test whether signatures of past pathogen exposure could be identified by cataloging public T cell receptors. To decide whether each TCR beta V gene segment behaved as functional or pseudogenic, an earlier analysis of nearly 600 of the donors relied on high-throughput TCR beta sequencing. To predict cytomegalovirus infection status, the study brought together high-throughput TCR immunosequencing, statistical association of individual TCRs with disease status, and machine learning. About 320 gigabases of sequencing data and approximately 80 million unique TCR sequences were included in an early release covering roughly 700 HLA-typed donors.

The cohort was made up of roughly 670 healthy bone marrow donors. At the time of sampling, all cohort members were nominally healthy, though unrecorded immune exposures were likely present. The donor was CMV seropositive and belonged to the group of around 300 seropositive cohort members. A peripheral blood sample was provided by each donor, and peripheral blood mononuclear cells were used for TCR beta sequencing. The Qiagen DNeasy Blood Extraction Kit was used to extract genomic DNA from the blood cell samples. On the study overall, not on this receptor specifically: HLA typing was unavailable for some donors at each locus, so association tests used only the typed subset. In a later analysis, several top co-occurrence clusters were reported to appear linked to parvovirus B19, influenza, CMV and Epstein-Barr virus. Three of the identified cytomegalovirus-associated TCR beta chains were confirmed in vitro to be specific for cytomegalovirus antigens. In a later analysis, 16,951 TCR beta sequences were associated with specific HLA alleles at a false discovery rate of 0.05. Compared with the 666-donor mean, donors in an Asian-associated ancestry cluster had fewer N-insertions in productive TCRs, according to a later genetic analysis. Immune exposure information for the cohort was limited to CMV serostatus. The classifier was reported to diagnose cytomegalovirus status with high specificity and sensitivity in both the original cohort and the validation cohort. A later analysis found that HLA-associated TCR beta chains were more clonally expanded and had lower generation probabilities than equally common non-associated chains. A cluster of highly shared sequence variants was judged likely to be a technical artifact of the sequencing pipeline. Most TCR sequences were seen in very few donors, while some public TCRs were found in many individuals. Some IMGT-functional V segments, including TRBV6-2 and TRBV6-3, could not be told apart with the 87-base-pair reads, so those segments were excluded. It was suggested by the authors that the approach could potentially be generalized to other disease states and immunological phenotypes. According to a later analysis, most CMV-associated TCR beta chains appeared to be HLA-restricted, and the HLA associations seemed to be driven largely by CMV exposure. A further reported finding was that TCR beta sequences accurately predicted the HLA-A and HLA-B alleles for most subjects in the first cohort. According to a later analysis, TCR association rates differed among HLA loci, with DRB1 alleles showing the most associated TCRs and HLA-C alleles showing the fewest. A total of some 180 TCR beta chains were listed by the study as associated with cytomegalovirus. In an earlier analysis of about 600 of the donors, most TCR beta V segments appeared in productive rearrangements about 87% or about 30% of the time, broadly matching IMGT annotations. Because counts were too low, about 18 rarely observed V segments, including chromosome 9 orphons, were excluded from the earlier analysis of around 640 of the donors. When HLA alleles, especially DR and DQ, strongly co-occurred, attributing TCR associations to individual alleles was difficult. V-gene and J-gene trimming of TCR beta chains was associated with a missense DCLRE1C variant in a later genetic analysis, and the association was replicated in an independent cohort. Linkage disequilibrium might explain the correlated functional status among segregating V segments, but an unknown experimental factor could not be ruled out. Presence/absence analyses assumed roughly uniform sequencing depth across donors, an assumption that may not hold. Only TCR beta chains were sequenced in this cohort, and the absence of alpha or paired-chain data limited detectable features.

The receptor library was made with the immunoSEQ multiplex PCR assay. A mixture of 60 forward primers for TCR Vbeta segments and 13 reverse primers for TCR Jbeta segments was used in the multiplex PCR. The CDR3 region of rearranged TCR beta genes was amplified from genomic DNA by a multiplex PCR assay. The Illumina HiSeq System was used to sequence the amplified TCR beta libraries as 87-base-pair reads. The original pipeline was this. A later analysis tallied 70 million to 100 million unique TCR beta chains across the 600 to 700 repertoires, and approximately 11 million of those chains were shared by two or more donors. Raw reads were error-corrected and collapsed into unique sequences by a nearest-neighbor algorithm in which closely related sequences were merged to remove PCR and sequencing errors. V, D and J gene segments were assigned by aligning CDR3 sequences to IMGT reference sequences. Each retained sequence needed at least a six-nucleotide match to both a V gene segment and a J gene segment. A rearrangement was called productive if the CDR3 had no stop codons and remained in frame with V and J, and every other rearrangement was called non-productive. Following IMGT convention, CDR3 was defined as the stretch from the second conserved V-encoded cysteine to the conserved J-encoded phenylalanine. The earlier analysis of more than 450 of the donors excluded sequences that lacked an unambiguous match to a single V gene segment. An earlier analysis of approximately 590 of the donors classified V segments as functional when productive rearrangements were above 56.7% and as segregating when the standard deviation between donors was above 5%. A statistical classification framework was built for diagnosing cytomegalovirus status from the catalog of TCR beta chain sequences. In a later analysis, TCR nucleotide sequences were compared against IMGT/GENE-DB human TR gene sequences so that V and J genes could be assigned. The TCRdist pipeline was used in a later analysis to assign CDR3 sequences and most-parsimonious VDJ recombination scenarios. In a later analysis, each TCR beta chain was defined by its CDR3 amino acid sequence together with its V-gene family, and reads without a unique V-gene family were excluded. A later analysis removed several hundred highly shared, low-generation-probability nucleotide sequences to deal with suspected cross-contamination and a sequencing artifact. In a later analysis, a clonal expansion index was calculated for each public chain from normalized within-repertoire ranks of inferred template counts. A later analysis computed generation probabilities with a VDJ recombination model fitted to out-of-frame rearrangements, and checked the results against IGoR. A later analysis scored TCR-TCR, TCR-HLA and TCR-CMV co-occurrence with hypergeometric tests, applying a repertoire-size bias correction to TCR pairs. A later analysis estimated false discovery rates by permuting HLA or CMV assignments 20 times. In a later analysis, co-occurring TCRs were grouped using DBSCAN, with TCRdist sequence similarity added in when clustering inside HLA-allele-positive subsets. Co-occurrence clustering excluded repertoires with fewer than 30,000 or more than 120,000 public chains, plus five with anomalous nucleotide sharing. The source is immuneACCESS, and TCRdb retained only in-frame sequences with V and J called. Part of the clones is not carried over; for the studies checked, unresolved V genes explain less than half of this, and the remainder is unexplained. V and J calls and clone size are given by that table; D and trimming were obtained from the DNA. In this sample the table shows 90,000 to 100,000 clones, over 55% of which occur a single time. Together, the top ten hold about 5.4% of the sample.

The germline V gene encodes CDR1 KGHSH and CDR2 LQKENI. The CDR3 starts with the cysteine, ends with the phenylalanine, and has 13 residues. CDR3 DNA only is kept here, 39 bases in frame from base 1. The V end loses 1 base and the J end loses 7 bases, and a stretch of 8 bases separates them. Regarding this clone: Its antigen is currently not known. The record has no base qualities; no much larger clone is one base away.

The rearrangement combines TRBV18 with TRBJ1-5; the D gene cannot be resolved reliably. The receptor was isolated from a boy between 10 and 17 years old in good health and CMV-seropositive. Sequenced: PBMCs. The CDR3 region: CASSPLGDQPQHF. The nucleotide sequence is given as TGTGCCAGCTCACCACTCGGAGACCAGCCCCAGCATTTT.